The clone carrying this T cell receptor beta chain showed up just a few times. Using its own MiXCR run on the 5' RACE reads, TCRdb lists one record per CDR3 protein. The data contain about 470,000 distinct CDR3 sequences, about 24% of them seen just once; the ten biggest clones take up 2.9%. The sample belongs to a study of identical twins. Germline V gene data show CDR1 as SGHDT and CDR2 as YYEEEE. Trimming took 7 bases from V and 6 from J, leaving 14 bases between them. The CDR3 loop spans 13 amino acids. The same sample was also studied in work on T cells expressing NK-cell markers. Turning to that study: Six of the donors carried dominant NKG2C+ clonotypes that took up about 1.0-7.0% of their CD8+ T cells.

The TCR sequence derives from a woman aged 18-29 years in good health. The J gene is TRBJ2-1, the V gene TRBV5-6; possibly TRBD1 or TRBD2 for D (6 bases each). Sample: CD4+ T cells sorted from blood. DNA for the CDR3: TGTGCCAGCTCCTGGGGGGCGGTCAATGAGCAGTTCTTC. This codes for CASSWGAVNEQFF.